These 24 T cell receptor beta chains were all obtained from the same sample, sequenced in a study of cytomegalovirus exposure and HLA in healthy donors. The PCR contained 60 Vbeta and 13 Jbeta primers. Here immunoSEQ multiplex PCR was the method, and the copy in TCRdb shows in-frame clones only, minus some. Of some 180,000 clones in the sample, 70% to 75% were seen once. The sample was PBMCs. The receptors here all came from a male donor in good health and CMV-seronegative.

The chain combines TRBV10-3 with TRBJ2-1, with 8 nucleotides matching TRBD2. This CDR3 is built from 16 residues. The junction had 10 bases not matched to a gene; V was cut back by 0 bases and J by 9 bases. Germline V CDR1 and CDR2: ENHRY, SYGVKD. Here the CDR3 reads CAISESSGGALSEQFF. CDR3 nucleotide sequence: TGTGCCATCAGTGAGTCATCGGGGGGGGCCTTAAGTGAGCAGTTCTTC.

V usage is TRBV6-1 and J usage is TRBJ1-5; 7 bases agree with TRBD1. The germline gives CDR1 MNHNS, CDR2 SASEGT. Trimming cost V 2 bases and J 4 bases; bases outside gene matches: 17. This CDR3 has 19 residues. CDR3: CASSEIGGRRLLWNQPQHF. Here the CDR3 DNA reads TGTGCCAGCAGTGAAATAGGGGGCCGTCGATTATTGTGGAATCAGCCCCAGCATTTT.

CDR3 residues: CASSLDPTAATNEKLFF. The DNA for the CDR3 is TGTGCCAGCAGTTTGGACCCGACAGCTGCAACTAATGAAAAACTGTTTTTT. The chain recombines TRBV28 with TRBJ1-4; weak D call: TRBD1 (5 bases). With 3 bases removed from V and 0 bases from J, the gap between germline ends came to 14 bases. The CDR3 extends over 17 amino acids. Germline V gene lookup returns CDR1 MDHEN and CDR2 SYDVKM.

The DNA of the CDR3 is TGTGCCAGCAGTACTGATGGGACAGGGGTCTATGGCTACACCTTC. Amino acid sequence: CASSTDGTGVYGYTF. The V gene is TRBV28, the J gene TRBJ1-2; 10 positions agree with TRBD1. Germline CDR1 MDHEN, CDR2 SYDVKM. This CDR3 is built from 15 residues. V shed 5 bases, J shed 4 bases, and the junction held 7 bases outside the gene matches.

The DNA of the CDR3 is TGTGCCAGTAGTATGAGCCCTAGCGGGGGGAATGAGCAGTTCTTC. Its protein is CASSMSPSGGNEQFF. This chain connects TRBV19 to TRBJ2-1; 11 bases map to TRBD2. There are 15 residues in the CDR3. The J segment lost 7 bases and the V segment lost 3 bases, leaving 5 bases of the junction unmatched. The germline V gene has CDR1 LNHDA and CDR2 SQIVND (reference sequence).

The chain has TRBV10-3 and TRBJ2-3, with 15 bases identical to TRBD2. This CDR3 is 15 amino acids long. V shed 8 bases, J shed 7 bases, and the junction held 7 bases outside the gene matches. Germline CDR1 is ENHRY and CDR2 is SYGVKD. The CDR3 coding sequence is TGTGCCATCGACCGCGGACTAGCGGGAGGGAATACGCAGTATTTT. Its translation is CAIDRGLAGGNTQYF.

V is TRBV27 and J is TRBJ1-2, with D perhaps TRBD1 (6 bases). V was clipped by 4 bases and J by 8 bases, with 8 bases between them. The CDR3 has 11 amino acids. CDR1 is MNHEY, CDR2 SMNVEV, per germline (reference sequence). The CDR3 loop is CASSSGVGYTF. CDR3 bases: TGTGCCAGCAGTTCAGGGGTCGGCTACACCTTC.

The CDR3 sequence is CASSRDRRGNQPQHF. CDR3 in DNA: TGTGCCAGCAGCCGGGACAGGCGAGGGAATCAGCCCCAGCATTTT. V usage is TRBV6-6 and J usage is TRBJ1-5; 8 nucleotides agree with TRBD1. The J segment lost 4 bases and the V segment lost 6 bases, leaving 8 bases of the junction unmatched. CDR3 length: 15 amino acids. Germline CDR1 MNHNY, CDR2 SVGAGI (reference sequence).

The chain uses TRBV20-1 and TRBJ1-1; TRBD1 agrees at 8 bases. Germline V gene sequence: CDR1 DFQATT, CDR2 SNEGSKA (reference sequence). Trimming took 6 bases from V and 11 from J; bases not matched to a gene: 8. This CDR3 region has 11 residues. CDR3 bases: TGCAGTGCAAGACCAGGGGGCGCGGCTTTCTTT. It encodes CSARPGGAAFF.

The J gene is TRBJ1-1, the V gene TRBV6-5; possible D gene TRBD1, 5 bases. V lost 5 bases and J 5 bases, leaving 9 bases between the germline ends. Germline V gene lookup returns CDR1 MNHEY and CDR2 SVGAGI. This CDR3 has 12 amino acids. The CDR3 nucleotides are TGTGCCAGCAGTCAGGGCAGGACTGAAGCTTTCTTT. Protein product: CASSQGRTEAFF.

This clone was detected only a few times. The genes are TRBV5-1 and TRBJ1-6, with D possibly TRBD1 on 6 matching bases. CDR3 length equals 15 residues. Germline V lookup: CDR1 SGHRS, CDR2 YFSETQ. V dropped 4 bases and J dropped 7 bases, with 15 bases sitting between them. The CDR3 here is CASSGVKGENSPLHF. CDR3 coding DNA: TGCGCCAGCAGCGGCGTCAAGGGGGAAAATTCACCCCTCCACTTT.

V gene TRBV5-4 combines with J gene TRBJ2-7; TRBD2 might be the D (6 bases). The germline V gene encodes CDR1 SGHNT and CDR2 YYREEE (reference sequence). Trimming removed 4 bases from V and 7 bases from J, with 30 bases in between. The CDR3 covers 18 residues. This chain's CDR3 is CASSKLSGAAGGLREQYF. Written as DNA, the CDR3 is TGTGCCAGCAGCAAATTATCGGGAGCGGCGGGTGGTTTGCGGGAGCAGTACTTC.

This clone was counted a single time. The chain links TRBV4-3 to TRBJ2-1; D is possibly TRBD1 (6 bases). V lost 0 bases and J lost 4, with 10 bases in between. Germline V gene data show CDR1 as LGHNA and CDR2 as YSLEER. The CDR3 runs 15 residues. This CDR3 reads CASSQDRGRYNEQFF. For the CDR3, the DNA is TGCGCCAGCAGCCAAGACAGGGGAAGGTACAATGAGCAGTTCTTC.

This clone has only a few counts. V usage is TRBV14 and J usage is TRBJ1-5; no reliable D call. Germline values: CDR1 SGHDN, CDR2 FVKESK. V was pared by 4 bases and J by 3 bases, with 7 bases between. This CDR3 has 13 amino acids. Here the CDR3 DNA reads TGTGCCAGCAGCCTGGGCGCCAATCAGCCCCAGCATTTT. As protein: CASSLGANQPQHF.

The CDR3 bases are TGTGCCAGCAGCCAGGACAGGGGGTACGAGCAGTACTTC. It encodes CASSQDRGYEQYF. The chain combines TRBV6-4 with TRBJ2-7; 10 bases are shared with TRBD1. V shed 6 bases, J shed 4 bases, and the junction held 3 bases outside the gene matches. Germline loops: CDR1 MRHNA, CDR2 SNTAGT. The CDR3 is 13 amino acids.

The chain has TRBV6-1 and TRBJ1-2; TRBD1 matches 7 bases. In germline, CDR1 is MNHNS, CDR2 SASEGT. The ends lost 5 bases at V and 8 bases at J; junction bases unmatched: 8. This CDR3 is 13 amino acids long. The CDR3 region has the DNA TGTGCCAGCAGTAGGGACAGCGTAACGGGCTACACCTTC. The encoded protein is CASSRDSVTGYTF.

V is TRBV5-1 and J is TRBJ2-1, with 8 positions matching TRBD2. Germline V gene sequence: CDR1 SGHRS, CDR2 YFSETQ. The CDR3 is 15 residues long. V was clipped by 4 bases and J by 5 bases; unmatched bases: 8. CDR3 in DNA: TGCGCCAGCAGCATAGCGGGATCGGGGGACAATGAGCAGTTCTTC. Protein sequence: CASSIAGSGDNEQFF. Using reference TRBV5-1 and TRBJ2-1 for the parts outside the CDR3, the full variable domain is KAGVTQTPRYLIKTRGQQVTLSCSPISGHRSVSWYQQTPGQGLQFLFEYFSETQRNKGNFPGRFSGRQFSNSRSEMNVSTLELGDSALYLCASSIAGSGDNEQFFGPGTRLTVL.

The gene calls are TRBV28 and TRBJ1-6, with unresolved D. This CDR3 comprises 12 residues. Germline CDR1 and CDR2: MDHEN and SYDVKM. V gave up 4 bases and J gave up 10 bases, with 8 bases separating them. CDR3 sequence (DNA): TGTGCCAGCAGTTGGGAGGGATCACCCCTCCACTTT. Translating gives CASSWEGSPLHF.

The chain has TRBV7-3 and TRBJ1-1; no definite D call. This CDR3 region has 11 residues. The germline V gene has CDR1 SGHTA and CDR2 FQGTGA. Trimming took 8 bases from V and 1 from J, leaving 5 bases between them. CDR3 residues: CASRGNTEAFF. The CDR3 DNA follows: TGTGCCAGCCGGGGGAACACTGAAGCTTTCTTT.

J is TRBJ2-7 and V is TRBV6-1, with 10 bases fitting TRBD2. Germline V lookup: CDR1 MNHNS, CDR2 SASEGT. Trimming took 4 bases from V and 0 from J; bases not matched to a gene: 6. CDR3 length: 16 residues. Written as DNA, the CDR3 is TGTGCCAGCAGTGCCAGGAGCGGGGGGGCCTCCTACGAGCAGTACTTC. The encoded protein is CASSARSGGASYEQYF.

CDR3 in amino acids: CASSLGGADEYF. CDR3 DNA sequence: TGTGCCAGCAGCTTGGGCGGGGCCGACGAGTACTTC. The chain is built from TRBV5-6 and TRBJ2-7; tentative D call: TRBD2 (6 bases). V lost 0 bases and J lost 11, with 12 bases in between. CDR1 is SGHDT, CDR2 YYEEEE, per germline. The CDR3 totals 12 residues.

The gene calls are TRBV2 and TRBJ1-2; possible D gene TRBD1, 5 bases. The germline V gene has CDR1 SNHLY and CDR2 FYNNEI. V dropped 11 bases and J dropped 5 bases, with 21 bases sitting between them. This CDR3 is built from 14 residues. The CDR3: CAVPRLRGRYGYTF. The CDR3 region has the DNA TGTGCCGTACCCCGACTGCGGGGGAGGTATGGCTACACCTTC.

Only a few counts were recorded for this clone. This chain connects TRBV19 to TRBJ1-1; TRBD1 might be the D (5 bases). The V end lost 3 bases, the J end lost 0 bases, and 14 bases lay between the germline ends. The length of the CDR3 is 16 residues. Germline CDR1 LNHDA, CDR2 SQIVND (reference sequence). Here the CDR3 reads CASSMGRRGVNTEAFF. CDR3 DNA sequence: TGTGCCAGTAGTATGGGGAGGAGAGGGGTGAACACTGAAGCTTTCTTT.

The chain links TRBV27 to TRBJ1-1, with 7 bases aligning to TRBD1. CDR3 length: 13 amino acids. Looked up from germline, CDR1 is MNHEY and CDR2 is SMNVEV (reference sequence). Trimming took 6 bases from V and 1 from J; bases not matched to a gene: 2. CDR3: CASSRGRNTEAFF. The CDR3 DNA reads TGTGCCAGCAGCAGGGGGAGGAACACTGAAGCTTTCTTT.